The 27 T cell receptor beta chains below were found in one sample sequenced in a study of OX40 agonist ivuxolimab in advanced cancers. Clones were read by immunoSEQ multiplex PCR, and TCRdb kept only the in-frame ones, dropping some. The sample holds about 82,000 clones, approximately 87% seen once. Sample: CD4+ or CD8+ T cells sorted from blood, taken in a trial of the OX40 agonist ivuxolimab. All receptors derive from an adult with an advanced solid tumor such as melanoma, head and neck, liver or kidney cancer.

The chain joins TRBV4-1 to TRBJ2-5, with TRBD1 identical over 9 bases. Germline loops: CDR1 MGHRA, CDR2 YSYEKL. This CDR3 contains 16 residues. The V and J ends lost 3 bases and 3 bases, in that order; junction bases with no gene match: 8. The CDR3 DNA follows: TGCGCCAGCAGCCAGGCCGGGACAGGGACGAAAGAGACCCAGTACTTC. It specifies CASSQAGTGTKETQYF.

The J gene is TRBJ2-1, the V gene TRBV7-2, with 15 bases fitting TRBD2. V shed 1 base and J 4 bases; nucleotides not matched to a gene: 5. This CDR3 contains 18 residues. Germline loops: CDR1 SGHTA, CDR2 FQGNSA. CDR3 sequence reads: CASSLVGLAGGSYNEQFF. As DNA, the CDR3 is TGTGCCAGCAGCTTAGTGGGACTAGCGGGGGGCTCGTACAATGAGCAGTTCTTC.

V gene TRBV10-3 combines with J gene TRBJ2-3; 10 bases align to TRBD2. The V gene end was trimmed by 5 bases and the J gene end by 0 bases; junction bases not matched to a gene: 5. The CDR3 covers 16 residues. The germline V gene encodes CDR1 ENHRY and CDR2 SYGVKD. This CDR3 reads CAISRTSGSSTDTQYF. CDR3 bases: TGTGCCATCAGTAGGACTAGCGGTTCCAGCACAGATACGCAGTATTTT.

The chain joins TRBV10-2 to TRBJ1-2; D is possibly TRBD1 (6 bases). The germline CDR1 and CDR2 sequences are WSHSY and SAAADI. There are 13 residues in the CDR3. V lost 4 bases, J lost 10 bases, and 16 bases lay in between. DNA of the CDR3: TGCGCCAGCAGTGTAGTCAGGGGTGGGGACTACACCTTC. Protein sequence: CASSVVRGGDYTF.

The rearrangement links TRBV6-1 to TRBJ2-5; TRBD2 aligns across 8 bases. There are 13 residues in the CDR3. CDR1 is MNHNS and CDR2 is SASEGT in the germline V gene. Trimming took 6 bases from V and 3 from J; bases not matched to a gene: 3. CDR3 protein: CASSQAGEETQYF. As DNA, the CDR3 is TGTGCCAGCAGCCAAGCGGGGGAAGAGACCCAGTACTTC.

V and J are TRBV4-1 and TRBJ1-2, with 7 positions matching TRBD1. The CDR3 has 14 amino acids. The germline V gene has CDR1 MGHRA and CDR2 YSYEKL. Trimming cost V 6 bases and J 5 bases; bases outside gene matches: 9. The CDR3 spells CASRPSGQAYGYTF. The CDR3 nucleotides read TGCGCCAGCAGGCCGTCAGGACAGGCGTATGGCTACACCTTC.

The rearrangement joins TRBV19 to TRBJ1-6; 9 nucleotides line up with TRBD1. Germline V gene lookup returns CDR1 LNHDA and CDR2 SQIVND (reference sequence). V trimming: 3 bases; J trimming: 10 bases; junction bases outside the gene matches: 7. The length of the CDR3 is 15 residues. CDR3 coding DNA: TGTGCCAGTAGTATCCAGGACAGGGGTAACTCACCCCTCCACTTT. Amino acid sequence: CASSIQDRGNSPLHF.

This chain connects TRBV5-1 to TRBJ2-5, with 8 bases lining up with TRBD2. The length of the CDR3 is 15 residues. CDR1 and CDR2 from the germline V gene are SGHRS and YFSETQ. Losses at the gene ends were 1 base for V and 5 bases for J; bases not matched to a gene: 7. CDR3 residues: CASSLSAGGRETQYF. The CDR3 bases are TGCGCCAGCAGCTTGTCTGCGGGGGGCCGGGAGACCCAGTACTTC.

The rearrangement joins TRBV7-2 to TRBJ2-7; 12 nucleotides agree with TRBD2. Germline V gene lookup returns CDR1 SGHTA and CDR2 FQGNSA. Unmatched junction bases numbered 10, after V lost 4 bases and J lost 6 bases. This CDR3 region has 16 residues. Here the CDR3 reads CASSYLAGGPNPEQYF. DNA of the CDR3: TGTGCCAGCAGCTACCTAGCGGGGGGGCCTAACCCCGAGCAGTACTTC.

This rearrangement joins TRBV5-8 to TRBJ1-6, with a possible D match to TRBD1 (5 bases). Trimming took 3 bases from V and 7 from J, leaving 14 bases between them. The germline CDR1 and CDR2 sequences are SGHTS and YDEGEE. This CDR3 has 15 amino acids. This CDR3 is CASSWRGQGNSPLHF. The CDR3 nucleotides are TGTGCCAGCAGCTGGAGAGGCCAGGGCAATTCACCCCTCCACTTT.

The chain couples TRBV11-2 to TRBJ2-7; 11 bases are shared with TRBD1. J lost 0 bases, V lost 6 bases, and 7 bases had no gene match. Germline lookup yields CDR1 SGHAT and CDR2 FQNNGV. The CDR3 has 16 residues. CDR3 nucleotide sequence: TGTGCCAGCAGGATCCCGGGACAGGGGGTCTCCTACGAGCAGTACTTC. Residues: CASRIPGQGVSYEQYF. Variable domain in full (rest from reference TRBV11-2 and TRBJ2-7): EAGVAQSPRYKIIEKRQSVAFWCNPISGHATLYWYQQILGQGPKLLIQFQNNGVVDDSQLPKDRFSAERLKGVDSTLKIQPAKLEDSAVYLCASRIPGQGVSYEQYFGPGTRLTVT.

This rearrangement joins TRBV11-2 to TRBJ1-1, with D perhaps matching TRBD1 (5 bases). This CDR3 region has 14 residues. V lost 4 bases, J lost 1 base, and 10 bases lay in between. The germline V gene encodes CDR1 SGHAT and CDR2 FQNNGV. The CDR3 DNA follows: TGTGCCAGCAGCTCTCCTGGGGGGAACACTGAAGCTTTCTTT. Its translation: CASSSPGGNTEAFF.

Here the CDR3 DNA reads TGTGCCATCAGTGAGTCGACGGGGGAGTCCACTGAAGCTTTCTTT. Translation gives CAISESTGESTEAFF. The V gene is TRBV10-3, the J gene TRBJ1-1; D possibly corresponds to TRBD1 (5 bases). V lost 0 bases and J 4 bases, leaving 12 bases between the germline ends. The CDR3 spans 15 residues. Looked up from germline, CDR1 is ENHRY and CDR2 is SYGVKD.

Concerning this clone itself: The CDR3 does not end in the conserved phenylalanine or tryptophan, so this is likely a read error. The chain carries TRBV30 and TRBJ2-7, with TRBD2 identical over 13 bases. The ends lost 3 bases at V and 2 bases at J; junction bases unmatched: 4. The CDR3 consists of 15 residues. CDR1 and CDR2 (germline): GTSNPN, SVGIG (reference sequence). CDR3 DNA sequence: TGTGCCTGGAGCCCGGGACTAGCGGGGACCTACGAGCAGTACCTC. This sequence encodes CAWSPGLAGTYEQYL.

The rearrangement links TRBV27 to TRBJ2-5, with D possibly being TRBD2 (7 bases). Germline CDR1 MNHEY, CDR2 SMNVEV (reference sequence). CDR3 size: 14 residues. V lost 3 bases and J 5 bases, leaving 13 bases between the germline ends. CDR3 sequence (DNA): TGTGCCAGCAGTTTGCAGGGGAGGGTGGAGACCCAGTACTTC. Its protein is CASSLQGRVETQYF.

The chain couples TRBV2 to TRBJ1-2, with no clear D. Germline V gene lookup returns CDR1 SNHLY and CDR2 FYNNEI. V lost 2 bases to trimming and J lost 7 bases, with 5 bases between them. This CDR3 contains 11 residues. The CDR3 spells CASSEYGGYTF. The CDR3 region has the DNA TGTGCCAGCAGTGAATACGGTGGCTACACCTTC.

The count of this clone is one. This CDR3 reads CASSNGIKLFF. The CDR3 coding sequence is TGTGCCAGCAGCAACGGGATCAAACTGTTTTTT. V usage is TRBV25-1 and J usage is TRBJ1-4; D gene ambiguous. CDR1 MGHDK and CDR2 SYGVNS come from the germline V gene. V lost 6 bases and J 11 bases, leaving 10 bases between the germline ends. CDR3 length: 11 residues.

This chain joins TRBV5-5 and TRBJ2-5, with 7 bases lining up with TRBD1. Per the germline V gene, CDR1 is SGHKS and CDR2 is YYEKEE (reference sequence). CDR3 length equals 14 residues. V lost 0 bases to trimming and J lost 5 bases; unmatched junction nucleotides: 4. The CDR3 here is CASSLEGARETQYF. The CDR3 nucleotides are TGTGCCAGCAGCTTGGAGGGGGCGAGGGAGACCCAGTACTTC. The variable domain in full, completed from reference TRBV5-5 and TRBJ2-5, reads DAGVTQSPTHLIKTRGQQVTLRCSPISGHKSVSWYQQVLGQGPQFIFQYYEKEERGRGNFPDRFSARQFPNYSSELNVNALLLGDSALYLCASSLEGARETQYFGPGTRLLVL.

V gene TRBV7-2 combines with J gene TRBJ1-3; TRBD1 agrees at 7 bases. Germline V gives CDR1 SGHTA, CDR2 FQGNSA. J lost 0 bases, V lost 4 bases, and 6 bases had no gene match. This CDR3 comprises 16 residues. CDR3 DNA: TGTGCCAGCAGCTCGTGGGACAGTAGCTCTGGAAACACCATATATTTT. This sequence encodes CASSSWDSSSGNTIYF.

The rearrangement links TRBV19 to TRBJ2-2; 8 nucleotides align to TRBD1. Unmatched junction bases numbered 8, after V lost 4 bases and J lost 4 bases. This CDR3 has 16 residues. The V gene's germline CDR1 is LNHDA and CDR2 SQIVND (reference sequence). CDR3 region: CASSRRQGAATGELFF. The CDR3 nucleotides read TGTGCCAGTAGTAGGAGGCAGGGGGCCGCCACCGGGGAGCTGTTTTTT.

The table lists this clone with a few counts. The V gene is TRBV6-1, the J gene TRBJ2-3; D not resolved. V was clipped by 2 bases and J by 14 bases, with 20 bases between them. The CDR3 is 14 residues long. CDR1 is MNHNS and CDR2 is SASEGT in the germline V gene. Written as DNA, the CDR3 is TGTGCCAGCAGTGAACCACTTCGGGCCCCAAAGAGGTATTTT. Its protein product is CASSEPLRAPKRYF.

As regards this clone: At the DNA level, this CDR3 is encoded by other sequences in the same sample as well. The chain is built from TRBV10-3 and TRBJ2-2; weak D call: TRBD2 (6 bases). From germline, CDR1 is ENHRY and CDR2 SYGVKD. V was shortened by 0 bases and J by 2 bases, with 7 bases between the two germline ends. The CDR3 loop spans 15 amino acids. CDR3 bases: TGTGCCATCAGTGAGTCCGCGGGAAACACCGGGGAGCTGTTTTTT. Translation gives CAISESAGNTGELFF.

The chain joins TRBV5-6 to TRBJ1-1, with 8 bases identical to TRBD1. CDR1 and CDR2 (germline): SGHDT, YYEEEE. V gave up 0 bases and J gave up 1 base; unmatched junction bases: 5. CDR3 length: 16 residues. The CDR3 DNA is TGTGCCAGCAGCTTGGACGGGACAGGAGGGAACACTGAAGCTTTCTTT. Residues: CASSLDGTGGNTEAFF.

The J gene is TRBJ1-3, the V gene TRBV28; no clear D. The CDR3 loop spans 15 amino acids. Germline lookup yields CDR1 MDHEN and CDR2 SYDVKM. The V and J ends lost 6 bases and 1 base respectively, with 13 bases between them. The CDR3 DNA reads TGTGCCAGCAGCACGAATGGGGTATCTGGAAACACCATATATTTT. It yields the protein CASSTNGVSGNTIYF.

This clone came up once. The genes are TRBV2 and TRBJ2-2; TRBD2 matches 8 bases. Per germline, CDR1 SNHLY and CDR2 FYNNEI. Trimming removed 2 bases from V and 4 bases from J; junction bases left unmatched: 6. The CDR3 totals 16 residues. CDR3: CASSETGGHVTGELFF. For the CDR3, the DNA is TGTGCCAGCAGTGAAACGGGGGGGCACGTCACCGGGGAGCTGTTTTTT.

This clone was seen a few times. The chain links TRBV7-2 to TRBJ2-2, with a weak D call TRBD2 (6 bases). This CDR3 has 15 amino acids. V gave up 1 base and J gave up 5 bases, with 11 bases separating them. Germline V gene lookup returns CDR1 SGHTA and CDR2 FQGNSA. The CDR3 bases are TGTGCCAGCAGCTTAGACTGGCTAGCGACCGGGGAGCTGTTTTTT. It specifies CASSLDWLATGELFF.

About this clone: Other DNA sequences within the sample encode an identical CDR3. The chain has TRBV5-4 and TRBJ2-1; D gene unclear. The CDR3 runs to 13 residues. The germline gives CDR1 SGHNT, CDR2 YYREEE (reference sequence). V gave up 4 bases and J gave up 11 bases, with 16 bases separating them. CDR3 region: CASSLAASRKQFF. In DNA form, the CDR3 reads TGTGCCAGCAGCCTGGCGGCTTCCAGGAAGCAGTTCTTC.